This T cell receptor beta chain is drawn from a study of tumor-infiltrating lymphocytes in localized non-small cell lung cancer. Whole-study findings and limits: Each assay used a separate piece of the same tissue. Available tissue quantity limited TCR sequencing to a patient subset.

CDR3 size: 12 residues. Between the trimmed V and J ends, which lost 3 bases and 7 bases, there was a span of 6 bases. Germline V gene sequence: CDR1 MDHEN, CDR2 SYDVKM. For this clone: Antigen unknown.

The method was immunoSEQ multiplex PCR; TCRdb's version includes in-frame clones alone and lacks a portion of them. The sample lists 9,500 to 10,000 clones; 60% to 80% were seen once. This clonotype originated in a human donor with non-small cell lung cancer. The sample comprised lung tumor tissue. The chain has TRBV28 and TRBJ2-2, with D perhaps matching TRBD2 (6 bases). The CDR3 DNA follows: TGTGCCAGCAGTTTCGGGGGCGGGGAGCTGTTTTTT. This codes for CASSFGGGELFF. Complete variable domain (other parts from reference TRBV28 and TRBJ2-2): DVKVTQSSRYLVKRTGEKVFLECVQDMDHENMFWYRQDPGLGLRLIYFSYDVKMKEKGDIPEGYSVSREKKERFSLILESASTNQTSMYLCASSFGGGELFFGEGSRLTVL.